This is a list of T cell receptor beta chains from one sample in a study of early T cells in non-severe SARS-CoV-2 infection. TCRdb independently ran MiXCR on the 5' RACE reads; one entry per CDR3 protein. Of 74,000 or so distinct CDR3 sequences listed, 9.5% to 13% are singletons. Sequenced sample: whole blood. Source of these receptors: an adult who was a healthcare worker with PCR-confirmed SARS-CoV-2 infection or an uninfected control (not recorded which). Each CDR3 is given with its conserved first and last residue. The D gene is left open where the match is weak. Not all rows give a size; the values are once, few, many and, for expanded clones, a class.

cdr3_length	v_call	j_call	clone_size	d_call	cdr3_nt	cdr3_aa
16	TRBV27	TRBJ1-3	many	TRBD1	TGTGCCAGCAGCCTCGCAGGGGGGATAGGTGGAAACACCATATATTTT	CASSLAGGIGGNTIYF
17	TRBV9	TRBJ2-2	NA	NA	TGTGCCAGCAGCCCACCCCTGAGGATGGGGGTCACCGGGGAGCTGTTTTTT	CASSPPLRMGVTGELFF
14	TRBV12-3/TRBV12-4	TRBJ2-7	many	TRBD2	TGTGCCAGCAGTTTGAGCGGGATATCCTACGAGCAGTACTTC	CASSLSGISYEQYF
17	TRBV6-1	TRBJ2-7	few	TRBD2	TGTGCCACCCTAGGCCCCCTCTCTAGCGGGAACACCTACGAGCAGTACTTC	CATLGPLSSGNTYEQYF
13	TRBV29-1	TRBJ2-5	few	NA	TGCAGCGTCGACGGGGGACAGCAAGAGACCCAGTACTTC	CSVDGGQQETQYF
14	TRBV28	TRBJ2-3	NA	TRBD2	TGTGCCAGCAGGTCCAGCGGGGCAATAGATACGCAGTATTTT	CASRSSGAIDTQYF
17	TRBV29-1	TRBJ1-2	few	NA	TGCAGCGTTGAAGACCCGTTAGGGACCCACGGGGTCTATGGCTACACCTTC	CSVEDPLGTHGVYGYTF
18	TRBV6-1	TRBJ1-6	many	NA	TGTGCCAGCAGTGAATTGGGGCAACCGAGCTCCTATAATTCACCCCTCCACTTT	CASSELGQPSSYNSPLHF
15	TRBV5-1	TRBJ2-5	NA	TRBD1	TGCGCCAGCAGCGTCGAAGGACAGGCTGAAGAGACCCAGTACTTC	CASSVEGQAEETQYF
15	TRBV5-5	TRBJ1-5	many	TRBD1	TGTGCCAGCAGCCTTGGACAGGGCCGGCAACAGCCCCAGCATTTT	CASSLGQGRQQPQHF
14	TRBV27	TRBJ1-1	many	NA	TGTGCCAGCAGGCCGGGACCCCGAGTGGCTGAAGCTTTCTTT	CASRPGPRVAEAFF
13	TRBV11-2	TRBJ1-2	many	TRBD1	TGTGCCAGCAGCTCACAGGGGTGGTATGGCTACACCTTC	CASSSQGWYGYTF
16	TRBV11-2	TRBJ2-3	many	TRBD1	TGTGCCAGTTCGCGTTGGGACAGCGCCTTAACAGATACGCAGTATTTT	CASSRWDSALTDTQYF
11	TRBV29-1	TRBJ2-3	few	NA	TGCAGCGTCCGAAGAGCAGATACGCAGTATTTT	CSVRRADTQYF
16	TRBV20-1	TRBJ1-1	few	TRBD1	TGCAGTGCTCCTGGGACAGGGGGTAGGAGGAACACTGAAGCTTTCTTT	CSAPGTGGRRNTEAFF
16	TRBV12-3/TRBV12-4	TRBJ1-6	many	NA	TGTGCCAGCAGTTTCCTGTCGAGCTCCTATAATTCACCCCTCCACTTT	CASSFLSSSYNSPLHF
16	TRBV11-3	TRBJ1-1	many	TRBD1	TGTGCCAGCAGCCCCGGACAGGGTCAAGGGAACACTGAAGCTTTCTTT	CASSPGQGQGNTEAFF
13	TRBV9	TRBJ2-1	many	NA	TGTGCCAGCAGCCCCGGGCCCCGACAGGAGCAGTTCTTC	CASSPGPRQEQFF
14	TRBV20-1	TRBJ2-1	many	TRBD2	TGCAGTGCTAGAGCGGCTAGCGGGATGAATGAGCAGTTCTTC	CSARAASGMNEQFF
15	TRBV6-5	TRBJ1-3	few	NA	TGTGCCAGCAGTTACGACGGGGCGAAGGGAAACACCATATATTTT	CASSYDGAKGNTIYF
15	TRBV6-5	TRBJ1-4	many	TRBD1	TGTGCCAGCAGTAGAACAAGGGGGCCTAATGAAAAACTGTTTTTT	CASSRTRGPNEKLFF
14	TRBV14	TRBJ2-1	many	NA	TGTGCCAGCAGCCCCTTTCCGGGAGACGTTGAGCAGTTCTTC	CASSPFPGDVEQFF
13	TRBV29-1	TRBJ2-1	NA	NA	TGCAGCGACCGGTCGGGGGTTAAGAATGAGCAGTTCTTC	CSDRSGVKNEQFF
16	TRBV7-9	TRBJ1-1	few	TRBD1	TGTGCCAGCAGCTCAGGACAGGGGCTCGGGGACACTGAAGCTTTCTTT	CASSSGQGLGDTEAFF
15	TRBV4-1	TRBJ2-7	many	TRBD1	TGCGCCAGCAGCCACCCGGACAGGGGGTACTACGAGCAGTACTTC	CASSHPDRGYYEQYF
14	TRBV29-1	TRBJ2-1	few	NA	TGCAGCGTGCCTCACCCCTGGGGGTACAATGAGCAGTTCTTC	CSVPHPWGYNEQFF
16	TRBV7-8	TRBJ2-4	many	NA	TGTGCCAGCAGCTTAGGTGGGGGCTCAGGCTCCAACATTCAGTACTTC	CASSLGGGSGSNIQYF
12	TRBV28	TRBJ2-2	many	NA	TGTGCCAGCAGTTTCGGGACCGGGGAGCTGTTTTTT	CASSFGTGELFF
11	TRBV7-2	TRBJ2-5	NA	NA	TGTGCCAGCAGCTCAGCCGGGACCCAGTACTTC	CASSSAGTQYF
15	TRBV29-1	TRBJ2-3	NA	TRBD2	TGCAGCGTTGAAGGACTAGCGGCTTTCACAGATACGCAGTATTTT	CSVEGLAAFTDTQYF
14	TRBV6-5	TRBJ1-1	many	TRBD1	TGTGCCAGCAGCAGGGACAGGGGGAACACTGAAGCTTTCTTT	CASSRDRGNTEAFF
13	TRBV23-1	TRBJ2-7	many	NA	TGCGCCAGCAGTCACGATGACTCCTACGAGCAGTACTTC	CASSHDDSYEQYF
14	TRBV12-3/TRBV12-4	TRBJ1-6	many	TRBD1	TGTGCCAGCAGCCCGGGACAGCTGAATTCACCCCTCCACTTT	CASSPGQLNSPLHF
14	TRBV12-5	TRBJ2-2	many	TRBD1	TGTGCTAGTGGTTTCGGACAGGGGGACGGGGAGCTGTTTTTT	CASGFGQGDGELFF
16	TRBV3-1	TRBJ1-6	many	NA	TGTGCCAGCAGCCGACAGACAAGGGTCGGGGATTCACCCCTCCACTTT	CASSRQTRVGDSPLHF
10	TRBV29-1	TRBJ2-1	many	NA	TGCAGCTTCCGGGAGAGTGAGCAGTTCTTC	CSFRESEQFF
13	TRBV7-8	TRBJ2-1	few	NA	TGTGCCAGCAGCCGTAAAGGCATCAATGAGCAGTTCTTC	CASSRKGINEQFF
15	TRBV20-1	TRBJ2-7	many	TRBD2	TGCAGTGCTTCTAGCGGGGGGGCGCCCCCCTACGAGCAGTACTTC	CSASSGGAPPYEQYF
19	TRBV19	TRBJ2-3	many	TRBD2	TGTGCCAGTAGTTTTCCCAGGAGCGGGGGACTACGAAGCACAGATACGCAGTATTTT	CASSFPRSGGLRSTDTQYF
16	TRBV7-2	TRBJ1-2	many	NA	TGTGCCAGCAGCTTAGCGTTCAGGGAGCAGAAGTATGGCTACACCTTC	CASSLAFREQKYGYTF
16	TRBV23-1	TRBJ2-7	many	NA	TGCGCCAGCAGCCCCCCTCGGTCGGTCGTCGTCTACGAGCAGTACTTC	CASSPPRSVVVYEQYF
15	TRBV19	TRBJ2-7	NA	TRBD2	TGTGCCACCAAAGGGAGGACTAGCGGAACTTACGAGCAGTACTTC	CATKGRTSGTYEQYF
14	TRBV7-9	TRBJ2-6	NA	NA	TGTGCCAGCAGCCCACCCTCTGGGGCCAACGTCCTGACTTTC	CASSPPSGANVLTF
15	TRBV6-5	TRBJ1-1	many	TRBD1	TGTGCCAGCAGGAGCACAGGGGGCATGAACACTGAAGCTTTCTTT	CASRSTGGMNTEAFF
18	TRBV7-8	TRBJ1-1	NA	TRBD1	TGTGCCAGCAGCTCGATAACCGGACAGGGGGCATCGAACACTGAAGCTTTCTTT	CASSSITGQGASNTEAFF
17	TRBV4-2	TRBJ2-3	many	NA	TGTGCCAGCAGCCCGCGGGCCTCCGGGGATGGCACAGATACGCAGTATTTT	CASSPRASGDGTDTQYF
15	TRBV7-2	TRBJ2-7	NA	NA	TGTGCCAGCAGCCGGGCAGGTGGGCAGTTCTACGAGCAGTACTTC	CASSRAGGQFYEQYF
13	TRBV7-9	TRBJ1-4	many	NA	TGTGCCAGCACCAACAGGGAAGGTGAAAAACTGTTTTTT	CASTNREGEKLFF
15	TRBV7-9	TRBJ1-2	many	NA	TGTGCCAGCAGCAGACCCAGGGGACCTAACTATGGCTACACCTTC	CASSRPRGPNYGYTF
16	TRBV7-9	TRBJ2-5	NA	NA	TGTGCCAGCAGCACCACGAGGGCGCCGTACCAAGAGACCCAGTACTTC	CASSTTRAPYQETQYF
15	TRBV4-1	TRBJ2-1	NA	NA	TGCGCCAGCAGCCAATTACCAAGCTCCTACAATGAGCAGTTCTTC	CASSQLPSSYNEQFF
16	TRBV27	TRBJ2-3	many	NA	TGTGCCAGCAGTTTATACGCGGGATCGGGCACAGATACGCAGTATTTT	CASSLYAGSGTDTQYF
13	TRBV20-1	TRBJ1-2	many	NA	TGCAGTGCTAGTCGGTCAGGGGACTATGGCTACACCTTC	CSASRSGDYGYTF
15	TRBV7-9	TRBJ2-1	many	TRBD1	TGTGCCAGCAGGGCGGGACAGGGCCCCAGCAATGAGCAGTTCTTC	CASRAGQGPSNEQFF
14	TRBV5-1	TRBJ2-5	many	NA	TGCGCCAGCAGCAAAACTACAGGGAAAGAGACCCAGTACTTC	CASSKTTGKETQYF
18	TRBV4-1	TRBJ2-5	NA	TRBD1	TGCGCCAGCAGCCAGGTCTTTACCGGGACAGGGGTACCAGAGACCCAGTACTTC	CASSQVFTGTGVPETQYF